This T cell receptor (beta chain) was captured by sequencing in a study of CD8+CD57+ T cells in acquired aplastic anemia. Study overall: Roughly 3.1 ug was the average amount of DNA from sorted CD4+ and CD8+ cells. Regarding the study as a whole: Around 27 CD8+ CDR3 sequences occurred in both the patients and the controls. CD8+ Simpson's diversity in patients was not significantly different from that in controls.

It was patients with CD8+CD57+ cell expansion by flow cytometry who were chosen for sequencing. CDR3 length: 15 amino acids. Germline V gives CDR1 SEHNR, CDR2 FQNEAQ (reference sequence). Genomic DNA was employed as the template in profiling TCR beta VDJ and CDR3. TCRdb processed the reads anew with MiXCR; each CDR3 protein has one entry. The profile shows roughly 250,000 distinct CDR3 sequences, approximately 82% of them singletons. Only one count was recorded for this clonotype. Its antigen remains unidentified. One junction end does not reproduce the germline sequence, and a read error may be involved.

The genes are TRBV7-9 and TRBJ2-3; possible D gene TRBD1, 5 bases. The sequence derives from a human donor with aplastic anemia. The sample consisted of sorted CD4+, CD8+, or CD8+CD57+ T cells (not recorded which) from PBMCs. In DNA form, the CDR3 reads TGTGCCAGCAGCGTTGAAAGAAGGGGCAGGAGTACGGAGTATTTT. It translates to CASSVERRGRSTEYF.